These 7 T cell receptor beta chains originate from one sample sequenced in a study of cytomegalovirus exposure and HLA in healthy donors. Primers for the PCR totalled 60 Vbeta and 13 Jbeta. Sequencing was performed with immunoSEQ multiplex PCR; in TCRdb, only in-frame clones are kept and a portion is missing. The sample yields 160,000 or so clones, 80% to 85% seen once. Material: PBMCs. The receptors stem from a man aged 18 to 29 in good health and CMV-seronegative.

The CDR3 region has the DNA TGTGCCAGCAGCTTAGCCTCAGGGGCTCAGGTAGCTGAGCAGTTCTTC. Amino acid sequence: CASSLASGAQVAEQFF. The rearrangement joins TRBV7-2 to TRBJ2-1; D is perhaps TRBD1 (6 bases). Germline loops: CDR1 SGHTA, CDR2 FQGNSA. Trimming took off 0 bases at V and 9 bases at J, with 18 bases between the two ends. The CDR3 is 16 amino acids.

Only a few counts were recorded for this clone. The J gene is TRBJ2-6, the V gene TRBV2, with unresolved D. This CDR3 region has 16 residues. The V gene's germline CDR1 is SNHLY and CDR2 FYNNEI. Trimming took off 10 bases at V and 0 bases at J, with 16 bases between the two ends. CDR3 in amino acids: CATIVETLSGANVLTF. Written as DNA, the CDR3 is TGTGCCACCATTGTGGAGACTCTCTCTGGGGCCAACGTCCTGACTTTC.

The chain combines TRBV9 with TRBJ1-2; D may be TRBD1 (5 bases). The CDR3 is 14 amino acids. CDR1 and CDR2 (germline): SGDLS, YYNGEE. V shed 5 bases and J shed 7 bases, with 18 bases lying between them. CDR3 loop: CASRTDSGRAGYTF. In DNA form, the CDR3 reads TGTGCCAGCAGAACTGACAGCGGGAGAGCTGGCTACACCTTC. Supplemented by reference TRBV9 and TRBJ1-2, the full variable domain reads DSGVTQTPKHLITATGQRVTLRCSPRSGDLSVYWYQQSLDQGLQFLIQYYNGEERAKGNILERFSAQQFPDLHSELNLSSLELGDSALYFCASRTDSGRAGYTFGSGTRLTVV.

This chain joins TRBV5-1 and TRBJ2-2; D not certain. From germline, CDR1 is SGHRS and CDR2 YFSETQ. This CDR3 region has 15 residues. Deletions cut 4 bases from V and 2 bases from J, with 12 bases between. For the CDR3, the DNA is TGCGCCAGCAGCCGACAAGCTCTAAACACCGGGGAGCTGTTTTTT. The encoded protein is CASSRQALNTGELFF.

The V call is TRBV29-1, the J call TRBJ2-1, with TRBD2 matching 11 bases. There are 15 residues in the CDR3. Germline CDR1 reads SQVTM; CDR2 reads ANQGSEA. V trimming: 2 bases; J trimming: 6 bases; junction bases outside the gene matches: 6. This CDR3 is CSVEIRLAGTNEQFF. In DNA, the CDR3 is TGCAGCGTTGAAATACGACTAGCGGGGACCAATGAGCAGTTCTTC.

This sequence joins TRBV14 and TRBJ2-7; 11 nucleotides match TRBD2. Germline values: CDR1 SGHDN, CDR2 FVKESK. The CDR3 covers 13 residues. J was trimmed by 6 bases and V by 7 bases; bases with no gene match: 5. The DNA of the CDR3 is TGTGCCAGCAACCTAGCGGGAGGTTCCGAGCAGTACTTC. It is translated as CASNLAGGSEQYF.

This chain joins TRBV28 and TRBJ2-5; 7 bases line up with TRBD1. Unmatched junction bases numbered 5, after V lost 8 bases and J lost 2 bases. CDR1 and CDR2 from the germline V gene are MDHEN and SYDVKM. The CDR3 extends over 13 amino acids. CDR3 amino acids: CASGTGQQETQYF. The CDR3 DNA is TGTGCCAGCGGTACGGGACAGCAAGAGACCCAGTACTTC.